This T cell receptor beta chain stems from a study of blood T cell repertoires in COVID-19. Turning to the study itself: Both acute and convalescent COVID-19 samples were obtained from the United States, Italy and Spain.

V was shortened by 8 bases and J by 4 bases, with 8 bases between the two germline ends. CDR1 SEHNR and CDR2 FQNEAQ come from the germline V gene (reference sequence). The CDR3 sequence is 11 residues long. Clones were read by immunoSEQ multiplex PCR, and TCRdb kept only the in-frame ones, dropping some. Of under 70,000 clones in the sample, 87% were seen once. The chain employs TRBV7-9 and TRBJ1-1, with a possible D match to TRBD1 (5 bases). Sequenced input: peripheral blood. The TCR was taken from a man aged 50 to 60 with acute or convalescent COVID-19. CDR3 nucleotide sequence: TGTGCCAGCGGGAGGGGCACTGAAGCTTTCTTT. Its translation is CASGRGTEAFF.